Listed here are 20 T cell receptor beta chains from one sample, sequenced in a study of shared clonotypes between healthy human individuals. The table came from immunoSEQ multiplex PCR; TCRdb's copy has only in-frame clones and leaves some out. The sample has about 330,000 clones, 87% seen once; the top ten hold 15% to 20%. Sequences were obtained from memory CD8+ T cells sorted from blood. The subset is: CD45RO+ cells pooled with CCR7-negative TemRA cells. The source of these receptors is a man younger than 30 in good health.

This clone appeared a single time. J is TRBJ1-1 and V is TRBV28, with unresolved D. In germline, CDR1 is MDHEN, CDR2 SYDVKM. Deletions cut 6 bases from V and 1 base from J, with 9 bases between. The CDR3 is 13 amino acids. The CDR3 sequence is CASRPDGNTEAFF. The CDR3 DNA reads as TGTGCCAGCAGACCGGACGGGAACACTGAAGCTTTCTTT.

This chain's CDR3 is CASSPRRDYEQYF. CDR3 sequence (DNA): TGTGCCAGCAGTCCCCGACGAGACTACGAGCAGTACTTC. This rearrangement joins TRBV6-5 to TRBJ2-7; D remains ambiguous. Trimming removed 5 bases at V and 3 bases at J, with 11 bases between. The V gene's germline CDR1 is MNHEY and CDR2 SVGAGI. CDR3 length: 13 amino acids.

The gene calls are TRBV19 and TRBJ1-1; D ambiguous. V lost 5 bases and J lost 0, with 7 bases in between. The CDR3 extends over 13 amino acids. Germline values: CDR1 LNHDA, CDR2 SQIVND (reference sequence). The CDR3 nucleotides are TGTGCCAGTAGTCTCTTGATGAACACTGAAGCTTTCTTT. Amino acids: CASSLLMNTEAFF.

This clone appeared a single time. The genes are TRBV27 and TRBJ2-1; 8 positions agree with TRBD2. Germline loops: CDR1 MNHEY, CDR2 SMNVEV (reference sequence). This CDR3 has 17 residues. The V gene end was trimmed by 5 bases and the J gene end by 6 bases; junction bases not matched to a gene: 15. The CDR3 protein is CASSLWGGRFFFNEQFF. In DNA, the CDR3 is TGTGCCAGCAGTCTATGGGGCGGGAGGTTTTTTTTCAATGAGCAGTTCTTC.

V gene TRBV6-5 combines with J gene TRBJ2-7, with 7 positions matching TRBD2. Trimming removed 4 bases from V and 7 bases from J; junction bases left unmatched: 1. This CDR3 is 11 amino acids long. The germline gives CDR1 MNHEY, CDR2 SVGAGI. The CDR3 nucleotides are TGTGCCAGCAGTTCCGGGAGGGAGCAGTACTTC. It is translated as CASSSGREQYF.

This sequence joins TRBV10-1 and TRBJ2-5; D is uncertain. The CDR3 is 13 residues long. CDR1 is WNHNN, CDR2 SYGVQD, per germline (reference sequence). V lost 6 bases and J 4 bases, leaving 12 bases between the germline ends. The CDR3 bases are TGCGCCAGCAGCCCGGCCCTTATAGAGACCCAGTACTTC. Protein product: CASSPALIETQYF.

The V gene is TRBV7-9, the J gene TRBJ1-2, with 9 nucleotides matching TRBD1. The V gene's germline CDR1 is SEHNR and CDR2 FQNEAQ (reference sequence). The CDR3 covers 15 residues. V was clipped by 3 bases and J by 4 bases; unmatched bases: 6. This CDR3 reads CASSFLQGAGYGYTF. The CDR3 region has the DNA TGTGCCAGCAGCTTCCTACAGGGGGCAGGCTATGGCTACACCTTC.

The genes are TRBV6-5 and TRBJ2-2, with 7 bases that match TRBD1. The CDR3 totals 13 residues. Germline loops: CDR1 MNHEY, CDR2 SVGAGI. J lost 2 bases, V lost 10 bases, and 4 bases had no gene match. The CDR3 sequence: CAISGGNTGELFF. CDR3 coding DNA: TGTGCCATCTCAGGGGGTAACACCGGGGAGCTGTTTTTT.

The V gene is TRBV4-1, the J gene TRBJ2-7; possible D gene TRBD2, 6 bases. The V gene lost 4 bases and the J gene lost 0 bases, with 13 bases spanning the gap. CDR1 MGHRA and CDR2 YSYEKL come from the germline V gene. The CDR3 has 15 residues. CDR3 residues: CASSPLAGPSYEQYF. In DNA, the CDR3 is TGCGCCAGCAGCCCCCTCGCGGGGCCCTCCTACGAGCAGTACTTC.

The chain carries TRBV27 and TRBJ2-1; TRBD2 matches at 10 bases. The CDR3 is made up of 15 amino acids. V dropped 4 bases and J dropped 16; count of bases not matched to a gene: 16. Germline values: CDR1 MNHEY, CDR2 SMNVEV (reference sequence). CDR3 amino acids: CASSSPGLASVGRFF. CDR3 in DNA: TGTGCCAGCAGTTCGCCGGGACTAGCGAGCGTAGGGCGATTCTTC.

CDR3 nucleotides: TGTGCCAGCAGTTTACGAACACCCGGGACCCTTCGGGAGACCCAGTACTTC. This gives the protein CASSLRTPGTLRETQYF. The rearrangement joins TRBV27 to TRBJ2-5; D possibly uses TRBD1 or TRBD2 (5 bases each). The CDR3 extends over 17 amino acids. Deletions cut 2 bases from V and 5 bases from J, with 21 bases between. The germline gives CDR1 MNHEY, CDR2 SMNVEV (reference sequence).

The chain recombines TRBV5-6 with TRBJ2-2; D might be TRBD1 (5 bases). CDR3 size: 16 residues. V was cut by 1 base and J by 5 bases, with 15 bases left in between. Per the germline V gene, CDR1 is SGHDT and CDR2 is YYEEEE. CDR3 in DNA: TGTGCCAGCAGCTTGTCAGGGTACGGTTCAACCGGGGAGCTGTTTTTT. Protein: CASSLSGYGSTGELFF.

The CDR3 loop reads CASSEGANLDNEQFF. CDR3 sequence (DNA): TGTGCCAGCAGTGAGGGGGCGAACCTTGACAATGAGCAGTTCTTC. The chain carries TRBV6-1 and TRBJ2-1, with a weak D call TRBD1 (6 bases). Between the trimmed V and J ends, which lost 3 bases and 5 bases, there was a span of 14 bases. CDR3 length: 15 amino acids. Germline loops: CDR1 MNHNS, CDR2 SASEGT.

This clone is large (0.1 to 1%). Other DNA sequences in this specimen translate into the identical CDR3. The CDR3 sequence is CASSYGTNYGYTF. CDR3 DNA sequence: TGTGCCAGCAGTTACGGTACTAACTATGGCTACACCTTC. This chain connects TRBV6-5 to TRBJ1-2; D unclear. The germline V and J ends were trimmed by 2 bases and 0 bases, with 4 bases remaining between them. The germline V gene encodes CDR1 MNHEY and CDR2 SVGAGI. This CDR3 region has 13 residues.

Here the CDR3 reads CASSPRTANYGYTF. In nucleotides, the CDR3 is TGTGCCAGCTCACCACGGACGGCTAACTATGGCTACACCTTC. V gene TRBV18 combines with J gene TRBJ1-2, with D uncertain. The V end lost 1 base, the J end lost 0 bases, and 6 bases lay between the germline ends. The V gene's germline CDR1 is KGHSH and CDR2 LQKENI. This CDR3 spans 14 amino acids. Looking up the rest from reference TRBV18 and TRBJ1-2 gives the full variable domain: NAGVMQNPRHLVRRRGQEARLRCSPMKGHSHVYWYRQLPEEGLKFMVYLQKENIIDESGMPKERFSAEFPKEGPSILRIQQVVRGDSAAYFCASSPRTANYGYTFGSGTRLTVV.

CDR3 sequence reads: CASSQEPSGSPTGELFF. CDR3 DNA: TGCGCCAGCAGCCAAGAACCGAGCGGGAGCCCCACCGGGGAGCTGTTTTTT. This rearrangement joins TRBV4-3 to TRBJ2-2; 8 bases line up with TRBD2. The CDR3 consists of 17 residues. CDR1 LGHNA and CDR2 YSLEER come from the germline V gene. V lost 0 bases, J lost 4 bases, and 7 bases stayed unmatched.

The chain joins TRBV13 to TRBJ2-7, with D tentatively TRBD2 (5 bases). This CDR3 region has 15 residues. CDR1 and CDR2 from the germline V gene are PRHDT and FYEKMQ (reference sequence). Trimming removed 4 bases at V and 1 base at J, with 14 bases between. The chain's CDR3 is CASSSDREGSYEQYF. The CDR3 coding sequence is TGTGCCAGCAGCTCAGACCGGGAAGGGTCCTACGAGCAGTACTTC.

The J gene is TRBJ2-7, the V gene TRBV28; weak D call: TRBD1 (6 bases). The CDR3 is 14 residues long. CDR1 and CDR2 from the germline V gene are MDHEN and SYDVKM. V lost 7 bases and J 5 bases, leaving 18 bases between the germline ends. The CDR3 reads CASNLPGEFDEQYF. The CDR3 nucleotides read TGTGCCAGCAATCTGCCAGGGGAGTTCGACGAGCAGTACTTC.

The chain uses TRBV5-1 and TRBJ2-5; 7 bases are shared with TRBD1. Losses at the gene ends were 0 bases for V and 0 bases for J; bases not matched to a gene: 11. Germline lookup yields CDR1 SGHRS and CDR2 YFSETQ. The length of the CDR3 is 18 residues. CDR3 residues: CASSLEPEGQQYQETQYF. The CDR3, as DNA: TGCGCCAGCAGCTTGGAACCTGAGGGACAGCAGTACCAAGAGACCCAGTACTTC.

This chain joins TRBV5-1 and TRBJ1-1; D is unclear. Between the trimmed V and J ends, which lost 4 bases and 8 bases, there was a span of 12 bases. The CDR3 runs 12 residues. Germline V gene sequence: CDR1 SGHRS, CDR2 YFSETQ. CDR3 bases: TGCGCCAGCAGCAACGCCGGGCCCGAAGCTTTCTTT. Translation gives CASSNAGPEAFF. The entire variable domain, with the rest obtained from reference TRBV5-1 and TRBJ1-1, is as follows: KAGVTQTPRYLIKTRGQQVTLSCSPISGHRSVSWYQQTPGQGLQFLFEYFSETQRNKGNFPGRFSGRQFSNSRSEMNVSTLELGDSALYLCASSNAGPEAFFGQGTRLTVV.